Below are 28 T cell receptor beta chains sequenced from a single sample in a study of cytomegalovirus exposure and HLA in healthy donors. The PCR ran on 60 Vbeta and 13 Jbeta primers. Data came from immunoSEQ multiplex PCR; TCRdb stores just in-frame clones and leaves some out. Here the sample spans about 89,000 clones, under 80% being singletons. Sequenced: PBMCs. All receptors come from a male donor in good health and CMV-seronegative.

There are a few counts of this clone. The V call is TRBV15, the J call TRBJ2-7, with 7 bases matching TRBD1. V lost 5 bases and J lost 2; bases outside the gene matches: 9. CDR1 and CDR2 (germline): LNHNV, YYDKDF (reference sequence). The CDR3 runs 15 residues. CDR3 coding DNA: TGTGCCACCAGCGGGGGCAGGGGGACAACCTACGAGCAGTACTTC. This codes for CATSGGRGTTYEQYF. The variable domain in full, completed from reference TRBV15 and TRBJ2-7, reads DAMVIQNPRYQVTQFGKPVTLSCSQTLNHNVMYWYQQKSSQAPKLLFHYYDKDFNNEADTPDNFQSRRPNTSFCFLDIRSPGLGDTAMYLCATSGGRGTTYEQYFGPGTRLTVT.

Notes on this clone: At one boundary the junction diverges from the germline segment, which might be a read error. The rearrangement uses TRBV7-9 and TRBJ2-3; D gene ambiguous. CDR1 and CDR2 from the germline V gene are SEHNR and FQNEAQ (reference sequence). The CDR3 sequence is 16 residues long. The CDR3 here is CSSSLVVEYGTDTQYF. The CDR3 nucleotides read TGTTCCAGCAGCTTAGTAGTAGAATATGGCACAGATACGCAGTATTTT. The full variable domain, in which reference TRBV7-9 and TRBJ2-3 provide the parts outside the CDR3, is DTGVSQNPRHKITKRGQNVTFRCDPISEHNRLYWYRQTLGQGPEFLTYFQNEAQLEKSRLLSDRFSAERPKGSFSTLEIQRTEQGDSAMYLCSSSLVVEYGTDTQYFGPGTRLTVL.

There are a few counts of this clone. The chain couples TRBV23-1 to TRBJ2-3, with D possibly TRBD1 on 7 matching bases. TRBV23-1 is labeled an ORF, and its function is uncertain. CDR3 length: 17 amino acids. The V end was cut by 4 bases, the J end by 2 bases, with 19 bases between. The CDR3 DNA is TGCGCCAGCAGTCGCGACCCAGGGGGGAGGAACACAGATACGCAGTATTTT. It translates to CASSRDPGGRNTDTQYF.

The chain combines TRBV9 with TRBJ2-2, with D uncertain. V lost 0 bases and J lost 1, with 4 bases in between. This CDR3 is built from 14 residues. The germline CDR1 and CDR2 sequences are SGDLS and YYNGEE. For the CDR3, the DNA is TGTGCCAGCAGCGTAGTACAGAACACCGGGGAGCTGTTTTTT. It yields the protein CASSVVQNTGELFF.

This clone was seen more than once but under ten times. J is TRBJ1-2 and V is TRBV19; TRBD1 matches at 7 bases. This CDR3 is built from 14 residues. Germline CDR1 LNHDA, CDR2 SQIVND (reference sequence). After removal of 8 bases from V and 7 bases from J, the junction contained 13 bases not matched to a gene. The CDR3 reads CASWENRGGRGYTF. The CDR3 DNA sequence: TGTGCCAGTTGGGAAAACAGGGGAGGACGTGGCTACACCTTC.

This clone appeared a single time. The chain couples TRBV5-4 to TRBJ1-2; 11 bases match TRBD1. Germline CDR1 is SGHNT and CDR2 is YYREEE (reference sequence). V lost 2 bases, J lost 11 bases, and 8 bases stayed unmatched. The CDR3 sequence is 14 residues long. Here the CDR3 reads CASSFQDRGLLYTF. The CDR3 DNA follows: TGTGCCAGCAGCTTCCAGGACAGGGGGCTTTTATACACCTTC.

V and J are TRBV15 and TRBJ1-2; no definite D call. V lost 1 base and J 2 bases, leaving 8 bases between the germline ends. The CDR3 covers 14 residues. In germline, CDR1 is LNHNV, CDR2 YYDKDF (reference sequence). Here the CDR3 DNA reads TGTGCCACCAGCAGAGGCACAGCCAACTATGGCTACACCTTC. Its translation: CATSRGTANYGYTF.

The V and J genes are TRBV28 and TRBJ1-6, with D hard to call. The CDR3 consists of 13 residues. Germline V lookup: CDR1 MDHEN, CDR2 SYDVKM. V was pared by 2 bases and J by 10 bases, with 9 bases between. The DNA for the CDR3 is TGTGCCAGCAGTTTAGGGAGAACCTCACCCCTCCACTTT. It is translated as CASSLGRTSPLHF. The complete variable domain, with remaining parts taken from reference TRBV28 and TRBJ1-6, reads DVKVTQSSRYLVKRTGEKVFLECVQDMDHENMFWYRQDPGLGLRLIYFSYDVKMKEKGDIPEGYSVSREKKERFSLILESASTNQTSMYLCASSLGRTSPLHFGNGTRLTVT.

The V and J genes are TRBV6-1 and TRBJ1-6; a possible D gene is TRBD1 (5 bases). The CDR3 runs to 13 residues. Trimming took 8 bases from V and 4 from J, leaving 9 bases between them. From germline, CDR1 is MNHNS and CDR2 SASEGT. The CDR3, as DNA: TGTGCCAGCCGAGACAGTTATAATTCACCCCTCCACTTT. Its translation: CASRDSYNSPLHF.

This chain connects TRBV28 to TRBJ1-4, with 8 positions matching TRBD1. Germline CDR1 and CDR2: MDHEN and SYDVKM. CDR3 length: 15 residues. The V and J ends lost 2 bases and 4 bases, in that order; junction bases with no gene match: 3. The chain's CDR3 is CASSLAGQVNEKLFF. The CDR3 coding sequence is TGTGCCAGCAGTTTAGCGGGACAGGTTAATGAAAAACTGTTTTTT.

A word on this clone: Relative to the germline gene, one junction end is altered; a read error may explain this. The chain carries TRBV5-1 and TRBJ2-6; the D gene is possibly TRBD1 (5 bases). Germline V lookup: CDR1 SGHRS, CDR2 YFSETQ. The CDR3 is 15 amino acids. CDR3 residues: CASSLGGPGANGLTF. DNA for the CDR3: TGCGCCAGCAGCTTGGGTGGGCCTGGGGCCAACGGCCTGACTTTC.

A word on this clone: The same CDR3 is also encoded by other DNA sequences in this sample. The genes are TRBV6-4 and TRBJ2-2; 11 nucleotides line up with TRBD2. V gave up 6 bases and J gave up 3 bases; unmatched junction bases: 0. CDR1 is MRHNA and CDR2 is SNTAGT in the germline V gene. The CDR3 spans 14 residues. The CDR3 DNA sequence: TGTGCCAGCAGACTAGCGGGGGACACCGGGGAGCTGTTTTTT. As protein: CASRLAGDTGELFF.

This clone has more than one count but fewer than ten. V gene TRBV7-2 combines with J gene TRBJ2-7, with 9 positions matching TRBD2. V lost 0 bases and J lost 4; bases outside the gene matches: 7. The CDR3 loop spans 16 amino acids. Germline V gene data show CDR1 as SGHTA and CDR2 as FQGNSA. The CDR3 coding sequence is TGTGCCAGCAGCTTAGCGTGGCTAGCGGGACCTTACGAGCAGTACTTC. Translated, it gives CASSLAWLAGPYEQYF.

J is TRBJ1-3 and V is TRBV19; the match to TRBD1 covers 8 bases. The germline gives CDR1 LNHDA, CDR2 SQIVND (reference sequence). The CDR3 extends over 14 amino acids. J was trimmed by 0 bases and V by 9 bases; bases with no gene match: 4. CDR3 amino acids: CASGQGLSGNTIYF. The CDR3 bases are TGTGCCAGCGGACAGGGCCTCTCTGGAAACACCATATATTTT.

V gene TRBV14 combines with J gene TRBJ1-2; 10 bases are a match to TRBD1. J lost 3 bases, V lost 4 bases, and 5 bases had no gene match. Germline assignment: CDR1 SGHDN and CDR2 FVKESK. The CDR3 is 15 residues long. CDR3 in amino acids: CASSPVTGGYYGYTF. CDR3 DNA: TGTGCCAGCAGCCCGGTGACAGGGGGCTACTATGGCTACACCTTC.

The chain links TRBV6-5 to TRBJ2-7; 9 nucleotides match TRBD1. V shed 4 bases and J 5 bases; nucleotides not matched to a gene: 6. This CDR3 is 14 amino acids long. Germline values: CDR1 MNHEY, CDR2 SVGAGI. CDR3 protein: CASSLGQGSHEQYF. The CDR3 coding sequence is TGTGCCAGCAGTTTAGGACAGGGGAGCCACGAGCAGTACTTC.

The chain has TRBV7-2 and TRBJ2-2; 8 nucleotides agree with TRBD1. The CDR3 is 16 residues long. The germline V gene has CDR1 SGHTA and CDR2 FQGNSA. V lost 2 bases, J lost 1 base, and 3 bases stayed unmatched. The CDR3 bases are TGTGCCAGCAGCTTAAGGGGACAGGTGAACACCGGGGAGCTGTTTTTT. As protein: CASSLRGQVNTGELFF. Looking up the rest from reference TRBV7-2 and TRBJ2-2 gives the full variable domain: GAGVSQSPSNKVTEKGKDVELRCDPISGHTALYWYRQSLGQGLEFLIYFQGNSAPDKSGLPSDRFSAERTGGSVSTLTIQRTQQEDSAVYLCASSLRGQVNTGELFFGEGSRLTVL.

The CDR3 spells CASSPRGLNTGELFF. The CDR3 region has the DNA TGTGCCAGCAGTCCCAGGGGGCTGAACACCGGGGAGCTGTTTTTT. The rearrangement joins TRBV27 to TRBJ2-2; 8 bases are shared with TRBD1. The germline gives CDR1 MNHEY, CDR2 SMNVEV (reference sequence). The CDR3 length is 15 residues. The trim removed 5 bases at V and 1 base at J, leaving 3 bases unmatched.

This clone came up once. As DNA, the CDR3 is TGTGCCAGCAGCCAAGGCGGCGGGGGGACCTACAATGAGCAGTTCTTC. This gives the protein CASSQGGGGTYNEQFF. V gene TRBV4-2 combines with J gene TRBJ2-1; 8 bases match TRBD2. The CDR3 spans 16 residues. V lost 1 base and J lost 2; bases outside the gene matches: 4. Germline V gene data show CDR1 as LGHNA and CDR2 as YNFKEQ.

The genes are TRBV5-6 and TRBJ2-1, with 10 bases matching TRBD2. The V and J ends lost 5 bases and 3 bases, in that order; junction bases with no gene match: 5. Germline V lookup: CDR1 SGHDT, CDR2 YYEEEE. The CDR3 spans 15 residues. The CDR3 coding sequence is TGTGCCAGCAGTCCAAGCGGGAGGGGCTACAATGAGCAGTTCTTC. Encoded protein: CASSPSGRGYNEQFF.

V and J are TRBV27 and TRBJ2-3, with TRBD1 matching over 7 bases. CDR1 and CDR2 from the germline V gene are MNHEY and SMNVEV (reference sequence). J lost 9 bases, V lost 5 bases, and 20 bases had no gene match. The CDR3 runs to 17 residues. The CDR3 sequence is CASSLLRKGGSLVTQYF. In DNA form, the CDR3 reads TGTGCCAGCAGTCTCCTACGGAAAGGGGGCTCTCTAGTCACGCAGTATTTT.

The table lists this clone with a few counts. The chain carries TRBV6-6 and TRBJ1-4, with TRBD1 matching 7 bases. V was clipped by 7 bases and J by 2 bases; unmatched bases: 4. In germline, CDR1 is MNHNY, CDR2 SVGAGI (reference sequence). The CDR3 is 14 residues long. The CDR3 nucleotides read TGTGCCAGCACGCTGACAGGGACTAATGAAAAACTGTTTTTT. Its protein product is CASTLTGTNEKLFF.

This clone turned up a few times. The chain uses TRBV29-1 and TRBJ2-1, with 9 bases fitting TRBD2. Germline V gene sequence: CDR1 SQVTM, CDR2 ANQGSEA. Germline trimming cut 3 bases from V and 4 bases from J; bases unmatched to any gene: 13. This CDR3 has 17 residues. The CDR3, as DNA: TGCAGCGTTGAGGTCCCCGGCGGGAGGGTGGTATACAATGAGCAGTTCTTC. Translating it yields CSVEVPGGRVVYNEQFF.

The DNA of the CDR3 is TGCGCCAGCAGCCAAGGGGCTAGCGGGAGCGCAGATACGCAGTATTTT. It translates to CASSQGASGSADTQYF. This chain links TRBV4-3 with TRBJ2-3, with 10 bases aligning to TRBD2. The germline CDR1 and CDR2 sequences are LGHNA and YSLEER. The CDR3 runs to 16 residues. V lost 1 base, J lost 4 bases, and 5 bases stayed unmatched.

The chain links TRBV7-9 to TRBJ2-5, with TRBD2 matching over 13 bases. The CDR3 consists of 17 residues. Germline CDR1 is SEHNR and CDR2 is FQNEAQ (reference sequence). Trimming removed 4 bases from V and 5 bases from J; junction bases left unmatched: 10. This chain's CDR3 is CASSSGLAGIGRETQYF. Written as DNA, the CDR3 is TGTGCCAGCAGCTCGGGACTAGCGGGAATTGGCCGGGAGACCCAGTACTTC.

The chain uses TRBV7-2 and TRBJ1-3; weak D call: TRBD1 (5 bases). V dropped 4 bases and J dropped 0 bases, with 13 bases sitting between them. Germline CDR1 is SGHTA and CDR2 is FQGNSA. The CDR3 consists of 16 residues. In DNA form, the CDR3 reads TGTGCCAGCAGCTCAAGGCAGGGAAGCTCTGGAAACACCATATATTTT. Its translation: CASSSRQGSSGNTIYF.

The chain combines TRBV5-4 with TRBJ2-7; TRBD1 aligns across 7 bases. The V gene end was trimmed by 0 bases and the J gene end by 5 bases; junction bases not matched to a gene: 8. The CDR3 length is 15 residues. The germline V gene has CDR1 SGHNT and CDR2 YYREEE (reference sequence). The CDR3 DNA reads as TGTGCCAGCAGCTTGGGGCTTATCCAGGGGGACGAGCAGTACTTC. Its translation: CASSLGLIQGDEQYF. Full variable domain (rest looked up from reference TRBV5-4 and TRBJ2-7): ETGVTQSPTHLIKTRGQQVTLRCSSQSGHNTVSWYQQALGQGPQFIFQYYREEENGRGNFPPRFSGLQFPNYSSELNVNALELDDSALYLCASSLGLIQGDEQYFGPGTRLTVT.

The chain employs TRBV27 and TRBJ1-2; TRBD1 aligns across 7 bases. Losses at the gene ends were 6 bases for V and 4 bases for J; bases not matched to a gene: 20. Germline CDR1 and CDR2: MNHEY and SMNVEV (reference sequence). This CDR3 has 18 residues. The CDR3 region has the DNA TGTGCCAGCAGCCCAAGACAGGGAGTGGGGATTAGGGTCTATGGCTACACCTTC. It codes for CASSPRQGVGIRVYGYTF.